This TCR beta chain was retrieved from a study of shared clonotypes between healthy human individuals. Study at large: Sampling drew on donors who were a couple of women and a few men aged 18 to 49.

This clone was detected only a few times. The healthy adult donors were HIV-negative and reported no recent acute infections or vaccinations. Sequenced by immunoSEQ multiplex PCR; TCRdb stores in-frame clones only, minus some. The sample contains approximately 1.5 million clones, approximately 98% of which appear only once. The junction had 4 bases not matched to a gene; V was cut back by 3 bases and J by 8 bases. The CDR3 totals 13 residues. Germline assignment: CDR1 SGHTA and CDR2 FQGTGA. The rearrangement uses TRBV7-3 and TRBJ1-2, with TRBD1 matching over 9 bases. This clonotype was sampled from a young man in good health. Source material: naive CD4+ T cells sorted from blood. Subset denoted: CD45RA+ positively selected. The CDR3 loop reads CASSFTGGVGYTF. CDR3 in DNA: TGTGCCAGCAGCTTCACAGGGGGCGTGGGCTACACCTTC. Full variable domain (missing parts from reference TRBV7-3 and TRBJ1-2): GAGVSQTPSNKVTEKGKYVELRCDPISGHTALYWYRQSLGQGPEFLIYFQGTGAADDSGLPNDRFFAVRPEGSVSTLKIQRTERGDSAVYLCASSFTGGVGYTFGSGTRLTVV.